The 17 T cell receptor beta chains reported below all come from one sample, sequenced in a study of T-cell reconstitution after alpha-beta-depleted transplantation in children (dated by TCRdb to about 2016). The sample's treatment or condition label is to be understood as: allogeneic hematopoietic cell transplantation with graft depleted of TCRalphabeta T cells and CD19 B cells. Library construction relied on PCR. Reads for this sample came from an Illumina HiSeq 2500. TCR libraries were prepared with molecular barcoding, using unique molecular identifiers to normalize TCRbeta repertoire quantification. Using fastp at Q25 and MiXCR, TCRdb reprocessed the public reads and kept productive beta chains. Each CDR3 protein appears once, grouped with its most common genes and DNA. The sample includes about 580,000 distinct CDR3 sequences, with roughly a quarter observed a single time. The top ten hold around a third of the sample.

The sample consisted of PBMCs, taken before TCRalphabeta/CD19-depleted stem cell transplant. Receptors were obtained from a boy younger than two with Wiskott-Aldrich syndrome, due to receive a stem cell transplant.

This clonotype turned up a few times. This chain links TRBV5-1 with TRBJ2-1, with D uncertain. CDR3 size: 15 residues. CDR1 SGHRS and CDR2 YFSETQ come from the germline V gene. V lost 3 bases to trimming and J lost 2 bases, with 12 bases between them. CDR3: CASSWSHWAYNEQFF. Written as DNA, the CDR3 is TGCGCCAGCAGCTGGTCACACTGGGCCTACAATGAGCAGTTCTTC.

This clonotype has ten or more counts. The rearrangement links TRBV3-1 to TRBJ2-5; D is ambiguous. Germline V CDR1 and CDR2: LGHDT, YNNKEL (reference sequence). The CDR3 runs 11 residues. V gave up 3 bases and J gave up 4 bases, with 3 bases separating them. The DNA of the CDR3 is TGTGCCAGCAGCCAGAGAGAGACCCAGTACTTC. Protein sequence: CASSQRETQYF.

The rearrangement uses TRBV20-1 and TRBJ2-1; D is unresolved. Germline assignment: CDR1 DFQATT and CDR2 SNEGSKA (reference sequence). Between the trimmed V and J ends, which lost 3 bases and 4 bases, there was a span of 10 bases. This CDR3 spans 13 amino acids. CDR3 amino acids: CSASQFDYNEQFF. In DNA form, the CDR3 reads TGCAGTGCTAGTCAGTTCGATTACAATGAGCAGTTCTTC.

The genes are TRBV29-1 and TRBJ2-4; D ambiguous. This CDR3 has 13 residues. Germline V gives CDR1 SQVTM, CDR2 ANQGSEA. The V end was cut by 6 bases, the J end by 0 bases, with 9 bases between. The DNA of the CDR3 is TGCAGCGTCAAAATCTTAGCCAAAAACATTCAGTACTTC. Residues: CSVKILAKNIQYF.

V is TRBV20-1 and J is TRBJ2-1; TRBD2 matches at 7 bases. Germline loops: CDR1 DFQATT, CDR2 SNEGSKA (reference sequence). J was trimmed by 4 bases and V by 6 bases; bases with no gene match: 12. The CDR3 has 15 amino acids. The CDR3 coding sequence is TGCAGTGCACAAAGGAGGGCTAGCGGATACAATGAGCAGTTCTTC. Translation: CSAQRRASGYNEQFF.

The CDR3, as DNA: TGTGCCAGCTCACCAGCTCTTACCGATACGCAGTATTTT. Amino acids: CASSPALTDTQYF. The chain links TRBV18 to TRBJ2-3; D is undetermined. This CDR3 spans 13 amino acids. V lost 2 bases and J lost 6, with 9 bases in between. Looked up from germline, CDR1 is KGHSH and CDR2 is LQKENI.

This clonotype occurred a few times. The V gene is TRBV29-1, the J gene TRBJ2-3; D gene ambiguous. V was shortened by 6 bases and J by 10 bases, with 20 bases between the two germline ends. The germline V gene encodes CDR1 SQVTM and CDR2 ANQGSEA. The CDR3 is made up of 13 amino acids. CDR3 sequence reads: CSVARHRIPAQYF. CDR3 DNA sequence: TGCAGCGTGGCCAGGCACAGAATACCCGCGCAGTATTTT.

The chain links TRBV5-1 to TRBJ2-1; weak D call: TRBD2 (5 bases). Germline CDR1 is SGHRS and CDR2 is YFSETQ. The CDR3 totals 15 residues. Trimming took 1 base from V and 5 from J, leaving 13 bases between them. CDR3: CASSLLTSKDNEQFF. As DNA, the CDR3 is TGCGCCAGCAGCTTGCTAACTAGTAAAGACAATGAGCAGTTCTTC.

The chain joins TRBV7-9 to TRBJ2-5; D gene ambiguous. Germline V gives CDR1 SEHNR, CDR2 FQNEAQ (reference sequence). The CDR3 is 15 amino acids. Trimming shortened V by 1 base and J by 4 bases, and 13 bases separated the two germline ends. CDR3 in DNA: TGTGCCAGCAGCTTAGGCCAAACGTATGGAGAGACCCAGTACTTC. Amino acid sequence: CASSLGQTYGETQYF.

The CDR3, as DNA: TGCGCCAGCAGCTCATCCGCGTACAATGAGCAGTTCTTC. Protein sequence: CASSSSAYNEQFF. V and J are TRBV5-1 and TRBJ2-1, with D unresolved. V gave up 3 bases and J gave up 4 bases, with 8 bases separating them. The CDR3 has 13 amino acids. CDR1 is SGHRS, CDR2 YFSETQ, per germline. The complete variable domain, with remaining parts taken from reference TRBV5-1 and TRBJ2-1, reads KAGVTQTPRYLIKTRGQQVTLSCSPISGHRSVSWYQQTPGQGLQFLFEYFSETQRNKGNFPGRFSGRQFSNSRSEMNVSTLELGDSALYLCASSSSAYNEQFFGPGTRLTVL.

This chain uses TRBV7-9 with TRBJ1-3; D might be TRBD1 (5 bases). The V end lost 11 bases, the J end lost 2 bases, and 13 bases lay between the germline ends. The CDR3 loop spans 13 amino acids. CDR1 and CDR2 from the germline V gene are SEHNR and FQNEAQ (reference sequence). This CDR3 is CAPTGGPGNTIYF. DNA for the CDR3: TGTGCCCCAACAGGCGGCCCTGGAAACACCATATATTTT.

The table lists this clonotype with a count of one. This rearrangement joins TRBV2 to TRBJ1-1; possibly TRBD1 for D (6 bases). V was pared by 5 bases and J by 4 bases, with 8 bases between. In germline, CDR1 is SNHLY, CDR2 FYNNEI. There are 12 residues in the CDR3. In DNA form, the CDR3 reads TGTGCCAGCAGTACAGGGTTCACTGAAGCTTTCTTT. This sequence encodes CASSTGFTEAFF.

The V call is TRBV12-3 or TRBV12-4, the J call TRBJ2-5; 9 positions agree with TRBD2. CDR3 size: 16 residues. J lost 5 bases, V lost 6 bases, and 13 bases had no gene match. The CDR3 region is CASRPLAGWPGETQYF. The CDR3 nucleotides are TGTGCCAGCAGGCCCCTAGCGGGATGGCCGGGGGAGACCCAGTACTTC.

The rearrangement joins TRBV29-1 to TRBJ2-1; TRBD1 matches at 8 bases. Germline CDR1 SQVTM, CDR2 ANQGSEA. The length of the CDR3 is 11 residues. The trim removed 6 bases at V and 10 bases at J, leaving 5 bases unmatched. Here the CDR3 DNA reads TGCAGCGTAGGACAGGGTAACGAGCAGTTCTTC. It yields the protein CSVGQGNEQFF.

The chain joins TRBV27 to TRBJ2-7; TRBD2 matches at 8 bases. The V gene end was trimmed by 7 bases and the J gene end by 6 bases; junction bases not matched to a gene: 17. From germline, CDR1 is MNHEY and CDR2 SMNVEV (reference sequence). This CDR3 contains 16 residues. The CDR3 DNA sequence: TGTGCCAGCACCCAACTTAGCGGGAATACCAAGGGCGAGCAGTACTTC. As protein: CASTQLSGNTKGEQYF.

This clonotype has more than one count but fewer than ten. The chain employs TRBV7-2 and TRBJ1-6, with D possibly being TRBD1 (5 bases). Looked up from germline, CDR1 is SGHTA and CDR2 is FQGNSA. The CDR3 is made up of 14 amino acids. The V and J ends lost 1 base and 14 bases respectively, with 15 bases between them. CDR3 sequence (DNA): TGTGCCAGCAGCTTAGTTAGTGCAGGGCGTACCCTCCACTTT. This translates into CASSLVSAGRTLHF.

This chain links TRBV6-1 with TRBJ1-2, with TRBD1 matching 7 bases. This CDR3 has 15 amino acids. Germline-derived CDR1 and CDR2 are MNHNS and SASEGT. The J segment lost 2 bases and the V segment lost 4 bases, leaving 7 bases of the junction unmatched. CDR3 coding DNA: TGTGCCAGCAGTGTCCGGGACAGCGGGAACTATGGCTACACCTTC. Its translation is CASSVRDSGNYGYTF.